This TCR beta chain was sequenced during a study of T cells in Graves' hyperthyroidism and ophthalmopathy. TCR beta CDR3 regions were amplified from RNA transcripts. A first-round RT-PCR of the TCR CDR3 used the HTBI primer set. TCRdb called the multiplex PCR reads again in MiXCR, with one record for every CDR3 protein. Of nearly 600,000 distinct CDR3 sequences in the sample, 12% to 15% are singletons; the top ten hold roughly 7.7%. Ten or more counts support this clonotype. The germline CDR1 and CDR2 sequences are SGDLS and YYNGEE. The CDR3 contains 13 residues. V was shortened by 3 bases and J by 2 bases, with 5 bases between the two germline ends.

The clonotype was recovered from a woman aged 18-35 years with Graves' ophthalmopathy. The chain carries TRBV9 and TRBJ2-2; D gene unclear. Sequenced: blood. CDR3 residues: CASSEGNTGELFF. CDR3 in DNA: TGTGCCAGCAGCGAGGGTAACACCGGGGAGCTGTTTTTT.